Listed here are 28 T cell receptor beta chains from one sample, sequenced in a study (dated by TCRdb to 2015 to 2018). Sequencing instrument: Illumina HiSeq 2500. TCRdb's own reprocessing of the public reads used fastp at Q25 and MiXCR and kept productive beta chains. CDR3 protein duplicates are merged, each entry listing the most common genes and DNA. The sample table contains roughly 1,800 distinct CDR3 sequences; only one count was recorded for roughly a quarter of them. Approximately 6% of the sample belongs to the ten largest clones. Sequences were obtained from CD8+ T cells (not recorded whether cultured). The receptors were gathered from a female donor.

This clonotype is termed medium-sized. The chain is built from TRBV28 and TRBJ2-3; no reliable D call. In germline, CDR1 is MDHEN, CDR2 SYDVKM. V lost 2 bases and J 5 bases, leaving 5 bases between the germline ends. The CDR3 sequence is 12 residues long. CDR3 loop: CASSLGLDTQYF. In nucleotides, the CDR3 is TGTGCCAGCAGTTTAGGTTTAGATACGCAGTATTTT.

This clonotype is categorized as large (0.1 to 1%). The genes are TRBV27 and TRBJ2-6; unclear D gene. The V end was cut by 7 bases, the J end by 2 bases, with 3 bases between. Per the germline V gene, CDR1 is MNHEY and CDR2 is SMNVEV (reference sequence). The CDR3 has 12 residues. The CDR3 sequence: CASTTGANVLTF. The CDR3 coding sequence is TGTGCCAGCACCACTGGGGCCAACGTCCTGACTTTC.

On this clonotype: The CDR3 carries no conserved terminal phenylalanine or tryptophan, so it likely arises from a read error. The chain couples TRBV5-1 to TRBJ2-7; D is ambiguous. This CDR3 region has 12 residues. The germline V gene encodes CDR1 SGHRS and CDR2 YFSETQ. The CDR3 sequence: CASIPSSGEQYS. The CDR3 DNA reads TGCGCTAGCATTCCGTCGTCGGGCGAGCAGTACTCC.

The chain joins TRBV11-2 to TRBJ1-1; 8 bases match TRBD1. Germline values: CDR1 SGHAT, CDR2 FQNNGV. V lost 5 bases to trimming and J lost 14 bases; unmatched junction nucleotides: 16. There are 14 residues in the CDR3. The CDR3 nucleotides are TGTGCCAGCAGCCGCGGACAGGGCAACACTGGAGCCTTCTTT. This gives the protein CASSRGQGNTGAFF.

This clonotype is judged large. V and J are TRBV27 and TRBJ1-2; perhaps TRBD1 as D (5 bases). The CDR3 has 14 amino acids. V was clipped by 2 bases and J by 2 bases, with 9 bases between them. Germline CDR1 reads MNHEY; CDR2 reads SMNVEV (reference sequence). CDR3: CASSLKGANYGYTF. In nucleotides, the CDR3 is TGTGCCAGCAGTTTAAAAGGGGCAAACTATGGCTACACCTTC.

There are a few counts of this clonotype. One end of the junction varies from germline; a read error may be responsible. This rearrangement joins TRBV5-6 to TRBJ2-1; maybe TRBD2 (5 bases). CDR3 length: 15 residues. Germline V gene sequence: CDR1 SGHDT, CDR2 YYEEEE. CDR3 coding DNA: TGTGCCAGCCGCCCATTAGGAGGCTCCTACAGTGAGCAGTTCTTC. As protein: CASRPLGGSYSEQFF.

This clonotype appeared a single time. A read error may account for a junction end that differs from germline. V and J are TRBV19 and TRBJ2-7, with 16 bases matching TRBD2. The CDR3 is made up of 21 amino acids. CDR1 LNHDA and CDR2 SQIVND come from the germline V gene (reference sequence). CDR3 nucleotide sequence: TGCGCCAGTAGTATAGTCCTGGTCCCGGGACTAGCGGGAGGGACCTCCTACGGGCAGTACTTC. Its translation: CASSIVLVPGLAGGTSYGQYF.

This clonotype was seen at least ten times. This may arise from a read error, as a much more abundant clone is one base away. The CDR3 loop reads CASSPWTGAGDGQYF. For the CDR3, the DNA is TGTGCCAGCAGCCCTTGGACAGGAGCGGGGGACGGGCAGTACTTC. The V gene is TRBV9, the J gene TRBJ2-7; D possibly corresponds to TRBD2 (8 bases). This CDR3 comprises 15 residues. The V gene lost 4 bases and the J gene lost 9 bases, with 23 bases spanning the gap. Germline loops: CDR1 SGDLS, CDR2 YYNGEE.

By sample fraction, this clonotype is large. The chain has TRBV6-6 and TRBJ2-5; the match to TRBD1 covers 9 bases. Germline CDR1 and CDR2: MNHNY and SVGAGI (reference sequence). With V trimmed by 0 bases and J by 5 bases, 10 bases remained unmatched. The CDR3 runs to 17 residues. CDR3 region: CASSYSIVPQGAETQYF. CDR3 nucleotide sequence: TGTGCCAGCAGTTACTCGATAGTTCCACAGGGGGCTGAGACCCAGTACTTC.

This clonotype is large by share. This chain uses TRBV9 with TRBJ2-2; tentative D call: TRBD1 (5 bases). The CDR3 runs 15 residues. V was clipped by 3 bases and J by 2 bases, with 11 bases between them. CDR1 SGDLS and CDR2 YYNGEE come from the germline V gene. CDR3 nucleotides: TGTGCCAGCAGCGAAGCCGACAGAAACACCGGGGAGCTGTTTTTT. It is translated as CASSEADRNTGELFF.

In this sample, this clonotype turned up a few times. The genes are TRBV5-6 and TRBJ2-1; D ambiguous. Germline V gene lookup returns CDR1 SGHDT and CDR2 YYEEEE. Trimming pared 0 bases from V and 6 bases from J, leaving 7 bases between. The CDR3 extends over 13 amino acids. The CDR3 bases are TGTGCCAGCAGCTTGGCCGCAGGCAATGAGCAGTTCTTC. Its protein is CASSLAAGNEQFF.

As regards this clonotype: One junction end does not reproduce the germline sequence, and a read error may be involved. The gene calls are TRBV20-1 and TRBJ1-1, with 7 bases fitting TRBD1. Germline CDR1 reads DFQATT; CDR2 reads SNEGSKA (reference sequence). The CDR3 is made up of 15 amino acids. The CDR3 bases are TGCAGTGCTAACACAGGGGCGGTGATGAACACTGGAGCTTTCTTT. It specifies CSANTGAVMNTGAFF.

This clonotype counts as medium-sized. V is TRBV6-6 and J is TRBJ2-5; 11 nucleotides match TRBD2. Germline V CDR1 and CDR2: MNHNY, SVGAGI (reference sequence). V gave up 1 base and J gave up 5 bases; unmatched junction bases: 6. The CDR3 is 16 amino acids. The CDR3 region has the DNA TGTGCCAGCAGTTACTTGGGACTAGCGGCCTTGGAGACCCAGTACTTC. It encodes CASSYLGLAALETQYF.

There are a few counts of this clonotype. J is TRBJ2-2 and V is TRBV10-2, with 7 bases matching TRBD2. Germline lookup yields CDR1 WSHSY and CDR2 SAAADI. V shed 6 bases, J shed 6 bases, and the junction held 13 bases outside the gene matches. The CDR3 is 16 residues long. The CDR3 is CASSPIGGMGAGELFF. The CDR3 DNA is TGCGCCAGCAGCCCCATCGGGGGGATGGGCGCCGGGGAGCTGTTTTTT.

By share of the sample, this clonotype is medium-sized. The V and J genes are TRBV28 and TRBJ2-7, with 7 bases matching TRBD1. Germline loops: CDR1 MDHEN, CDR2 SYDVKM. After removal of 4 bases from V and 3 bases from J, the junction contained 3 bases not matched to a gene. This CDR3 has 13 residues. The CDR3 region has the DNA TGTGCCAGCAGTTCGAGGACAGGCTACGAGCAGTACTTC. It encodes CASSSRTGYEQYF.

By proportion, this clonotype is medium-sized. The chain is built from TRBV9 and TRBJ2-7, with TRBD2 matching over 8 bases. Germline V gene lookup returns CDR1 SGDLS and CDR2 YYNGEE. After removal of 2 bases from V and 7 bases from J, the junction contained 8 bases not matched to a gene. The CDR3 loop spans 14 amino acids. CDR3 sequence (DNA): TGTGCCAGCAGCGTTACAGCGGGAGATAGTGAGCAGTACTTC. It specifies CASSVTAGDSEQYF. Using reference TRBV9 and TRBJ2-7 for the parts outside the CDR3, the full variable domain is DSGVTQTPKHLITATGQRVTLRCSPRSGDLSVYWYQQSLDQGLQFLIQYYNGEERAKGNILERFSAQQFPDLHSELNLSSLELGDSALYFCASSVTAGDSEQYFGPGTRLTVT.

About this clonotype itself: One end of the junction does not line up with germline, which may come from a read error. V gene TRBV20-1 combines with J gene TRBJ2-2; tentatively, D is TRBD2 (6 bases). From germline, CDR1 is DFQATT and CDR2 SNEGSKA (reference sequence). This CDR3 spans 13 amino acids. The CDR3 reads CSAIKDDSGGLFF. The CDR3 nucleotides read TGCAGTGCTATTAAAGATGACTCCGGGGGGCTGTTTTTT.

As for this clonotype: This clone may be a read error of a much larger clone one base away. V is TRBV29-1 and J is TRBJ2-7; D gene unclear. Per germline, CDR1 SQVTM and CDR2 ANQGSEA. The CDR3 length is 8 residues. CDR3 DNA sequence: TGCAGCCCGAGCACTACACCCTTC. Its protein is CSPSTTPF.

The sample holds a few counts of this clonotype. Relative to the germline gene, one junction end is altered; a read error may explain this. The rearrangement links TRBV24-1 to TRBJ2-2, with a tentative D call TRBD2 (6 bases). Germline CDR1 KGHDR, CDR2 SFDVKD. CDR3 length equals 13 residues. The CDR3 DNA follows: TGTGCCGCCAGTGCGGGGAACACCGGGGAACTGTTTTTT. It encodes CAASAGNTGELFF.

This clonotype is medium-sized by share. V and J are TRBV7-6 and TRBJ2-1; D unresolved. The V end was cut by 1 base, the J end by 2 bases, with 9 bases between. The CDR3 contains 15 residues. CDR1 is SGHVS, CDR2 FNYEAQ, per germline. The CDR3 here is CASSLGLTAYNEQFF. The DNA for the CDR3 is TGTGCCAGCAGCTTAGGGCTTACTGCCTACAATGAGCAGTTCTTC.

Within the sample, this clonotype is large (0.1 to 1%). CDR3 sequence reads: CASSLSGRDYGYTF. CDR3 in DNA: TGCGCCAGCAGCCTTAGTGGCAGGGACTATGGCTACACCTTC. The genes are TRBV5-1 and TRBJ1-2, with TRBD1 as a possible D gene (5 bases). The germline CDR1 and CDR2 sequences are SGHRS and YFSETQ. The CDR3 sequence is 14 residues long. The germline V and J ends were trimmed by 4 bases and 3 bases, with 13 bases remaining between them.

The V and J genes are TRBV27 and TRBJ1-4; possible D gene TRBD1, 5 bases. Germline values: CDR1 MNHEY, CDR2 SMNVEV (reference sequence). Trimming pared 6 bases from V and 4 bases from J, leaving 24 bases between. The CDR3 is 18 residues long. The CDR3 region is CASSEPLRREGLNEKLFF. In DNA form, the CDR3 reads TGTGCCAGCAGCGAACCACTGAGGCGCGAGGGGCTTAATGAAAAACTGTTTTTT.

This chain joins TRBV5-5 and TRBJ2-7, with D perhaps matching TRBD1 (6 bases). Germline V gives CDR1 SGHKS, CDR2 YYEKEE (reference sequence). This CDR3 has 13 amino acids. V shed 0 bases and J shed 9 bases, with 13 bases lying between them. CDR3 protein: CASSLVQGMGQYF. As DNA, the CDR3 is TGTGCCAGCAGCTTGGTTCAGGGGATGGGGCAGTACTTC.

A word on this clonotype: One end of the junction varies from germline; a read error may be responsible. This chain joins TRBV5-1 and TRBJ2-7; D may be TRBD1 or TRBD2 (5 bases each). Germline assignment: CDR1 SGHRS and CDR2 YFSETQ. The CDR3 has 15 amino acids. CDR3 DNA: TGCGCCAACAGCTTGGAGTGGGACGGGGTGTACGAGCAGTACTTC. Amino acid sequence: CANSLEWDGVYEQYF.

The chain employs TRBV5-1 and TRBJ1-1; tentatively, D is TRBD1 (5 bases). Germline CDR1 is SGHRS and CDR2 is YFSETQ. The CDR3 runs 14 residues. V gave up 4 bases and J gave up 11 bases, with 21 bases separating them. The CDR3 is CASSIHQGLVEAFF. CDR3 bases: TGCGCCAGCAGCATTCACCAGGGCTTGGTTGAGGCTTTCTTT.

A remark on this clonotype: An end of the junction does not agree with germline; a read error may underlie this. The rearrangement joins TRBV2 to TRBJ2-7; TRBD2 matches 10 bases. CDR1 is SNHLY, CDR2 FYNNEI, per germline. The CDR3 totals 13 residues. CDR3 sequence (DNA): TGTGCCGGCAGTTACACTAGCGGGGCCGAGCAGTACTTC. It encodes CAGSYTSGAEQYF.

A remark on this clonotype: A much larger clone lies one base from this, so it may be a read error. This chain joins TRBV7-9 and TRBJ1-4, with a weak D call TRBD1 (6 bases). From germline, CDR1 is SEHNR and CDR2 FQNEAQ (reference sequence). This CDR3 comprises 13 residues. CDR3 sequence (DNA): TGTGCCAGCGGCTTAAACAGGGATGAAAAACTGTTTTTT. Encoded protein: CASGLNRDEKLFF.

This clonotype is classed as medium-sized (0.01 to 0.1%). This chain connects TRBV7-7 to TRBJ2-7, with a possible D match to TRBD2 (5 bases). The ends were cut back, 1 base at V and 4 bases at J, with 8 bases in the middle. The CDR3 length is 13 residues. Germline CDR1 and CDR2: SSHAT and FNYEAQ (reference sequence). CDR3 sequence reads: CASSLEEGYEQYF. The CDR3 DNA reads as TGTGCCAGCAGCTTAGAAGAGGGTTACGAGCAGTACTTC.